A selection of T cell receptor beta chains follows, all from one sample in a study of metastatic and nonmetastatic thyroid tumors. TCRdb re-clonotyped the PCR reads via MiXCR. The sample lists 45,000 to 55,000 clones, under 30% occurring once. Sequencing used blood. These receptors were obtained from a male donor with papillary thyroid cancer or a benign thyroid nodule (not recorded which). Some clones in this sample may be carry-over from other donors' samples. Each CDR3 is given with its conserved first and last residue. Fields, in order: D gene, clone size, V gene, J gene, CDR3 DNA, CDR3 protein. A D gene is named only where the DNA matches it firmly. Where a row states a size, it is once, few, many or the class of an expanded clone; other rows omit it.

D: NA; size: few; V: TRBV12-3/TRBV12-4; J: TRBJ2-5; DNA: TGTGCCAGCAGTCTCGAGGGGTACCAAGAGACCCAGTACTTC; CDR3: CASSLEGYQETQYF
D: TRBD2; size: many; V: TRBV20-1; J: TRBJ2-1; DNA: TGCAGTGCTAGAGATGGAAGCGGGAGGGCCAATGAGCAGTTCTTC; CDR3: CSARDGSGRANEQFF
D: NA; size: medium-sized; V: TRBV6-1; J: TRBJ1-6; DNA: TGTGCCAGCAGGGGTTTTAGCTCCTATAATTCACCCCTCCACTTT; CDR3: CASRGFSSYNSPLHF
D: TRBD1; size: NA; V: TRBV12-3/TRBV12-4; J: TRBJ1-1; DNA: TGTGCCAGCAGCCTCAGGGGGGGTTCTGGAGCTTTCTTT; CDR3: CASSLRGGSGAFF
D: NA; size: many; V: TRBV4-1; J: TRBJ2-5; DNA: TGCGCCAGCAGCCAATCCTGGCGGGGAGCTCCCAAGCAAGAGACCCAGTACTTC; CDR3: CASSQSWRGAPKQETQYF
D: NA; size: many; V: TRBV15; J: TRBJ1-2; DNA: TGTGCCACCAGCACCGGGGCGCGTGTGGAGTATGGCTACACCTTC; CDR3: CATSTGARVEYGYTF
D: NA; size: NA; V: TRBV4-1; J: TRBJ1-3; DNA: TGCGCCAGCAGCCAAGAAGACAGAATAGGAAACACCATATATTTT; CDR3: CASSQEDRIGNTIYF
D: NA; size: NA; V: TRBV12-3/TRBV12-4; J: TRBJ2-3; DNA: TGTGCCAGCAGTTTAGGGACAGTTAGCACAGATACGCAGTATTTT; CDR3: CASSLGTVSTDTQYF
D: NA; size: many; V: TRBV5-1; J: TRBJ2-3; DNA: TGCGCCAGCAGCTTGGCCGGCGGCACAGATACGCAGTATTTT; CDR3: CASSLAGGTDTQYF
D: NA; size: NA; V: TRBV3-1; J: TRBJ1-4; DNA: TGTGCCAGCAGCCAATTAGGGAATGAAAAACTGTTTTTT; CDR3: CASSQLGNEKLFF
D: NA; size: NA; V: TRBV2; J: TRBJ2-7; DNA: TGTGCCAGCAGTGTGGCCAGGGACTACGAGCAGTACTTC; CDR3: CASSVARDYEQYF
D: NA; size: few; V: TRBV12-3/TRBV12-4; J: TRBJ1-2; DNA: TGTGCCAGCAGTCTTCGGGGGAAAGCTCTCCCCGGCTACACCTTC; CDR3: CASSLRGKALPGYTF
D: NA; size: NA; V: TRBV28; J: TRBJ1-1; DNA: TGTGCCAGCCCGGACGGAGATGAAGCTTTCTTT; CDR3: CASPDGDEAFF
D: TRBD2; size: NA; V: TRBV28; J: TRBJ2-5; DNA: TGTGCCAGCAGTTTTAGTACTAGCGGGGGCCCGTACCAAGAGACCCAGTACTTC; CDR3: CASSFSTSGGPYQETQYF
D: NA; size: NA; V: TRBV11-2; J: TRBJ2-7; DNA: TGTGCCAGCAGCTCGCCCACAGGGAAAGAGCAGTACTTC; CDR3: CASSSPTGKEQYF
D: TRBD2; size: NA; V: TRBV9; J: TRBJ2-7; DNA: TGTGCCAGCAGCGTAGTGACTAGCGACGGGTACGAGCAGTACTTC; CDR3: CASSVVTSDGYEQYF
D: TRBD2; size: many; V: TRBV24-1; J: TRBJ2-2; DNA: TGTGCCACCAGTGATTCGGGACTAGCGGGCCACACCGGGGAGCTGTTTTTT; CDR3: CATSDSGLAGHTGELFF
D: NA; size: medium-sized; V: TRBV12-3/TRBV12-4; J: TRBJ2-1; DNA: TGTGCCAGCAGTTCTTATGGGACTGAGCAGTTCTTC; CDR3: CASSSYGTEQFF
D: NA; size: NA; V: TRBV5-1; J: TRBJ2-7; DNA: TGCGCCAGCAGCTTGGGCCAGTGGGCATCAGTGGAGCAGTACTTC; CDR3: CASSLGQWASVEQYF
D: NA; size: NA; V: TRBV20-1; J: TRBJ1-2; DNA: TGCAGTGCTAGAGGCGGGGCCTATGGCTACACCTTC; CDR3: CSARGGAYGYTF
D: TRBD2; size: NA; V: TRBV5-1; J: TRBJ2-2; DNA: TGCGCCAGCAGCTTGGTTTCTAGCGGGAGCCCCGGGGAGCTGTTTTTT; CDR3: CASSLVSSGSPGELFF
D: NA; size: many; V: TRBV28; J: TRBJ2-2; DNA: TGTGCCGCGCGCTACCCCGCGAACACCGGGGAGCTGTTTTTT; CDR3: CAARYPANTGELFF
D: TRBD1; size: NA; V: TRBV6-1; J: TRBJ2-1; DNA: TGTGCCAGCAGCCCCCGGACAGGGTATAACAATGAGCAGTTCTTC; CDR3: CASSPRTGYNNEQFF
D: NA; size: many; V: TRBV9; J: TRBJ2-5; DNA: TGTGCCAGCAGCGTAGGCCCCTCGGAGACCCAGTACTTC; CDR3: CASSVGPSETQYF
D: NA; size: few; V: TRBV6-1; J: TRBJ2-7; DNA: TGTGCCAGCAGGGGAGATTCGGGCGAGCAGTACTTC; CDR3: CASRGDSGEQYF
D: TRBD1; size: NA; V: TRBV6-1; J: TRBJ2-2; DNA: TGTGCCAGCAGTTTGACAGGGTTAGGGGAGCTGTTTTTT; CDR3: CASSLTGLGELFF
D: NA; size: many; V: TRBV19; J: TRBJ1-5; DNA: TGTGCCAGTAGTGTTTCACGGCAGCCCCAGCATTTT; CDR3: CASSVSRQPQHF
D: TRBD2; size: many; V: TRBV9; J: TRBJ2-1; DNA: TGTGCCAGCGGCCCCAGGCCTAGCGGAAACAATGAGCAGTTCTTC; CDR3: CASGPRPSGNNEQFF
D: NA; size: NA; V: TRBV5-5; J: TRBJ2-7; DNA: TGTGCCAGCAGCTTGGAGGCTAGTTTATCCTACGAGCAGTACTTC; CDR3: CASSLEASLSYEQYF